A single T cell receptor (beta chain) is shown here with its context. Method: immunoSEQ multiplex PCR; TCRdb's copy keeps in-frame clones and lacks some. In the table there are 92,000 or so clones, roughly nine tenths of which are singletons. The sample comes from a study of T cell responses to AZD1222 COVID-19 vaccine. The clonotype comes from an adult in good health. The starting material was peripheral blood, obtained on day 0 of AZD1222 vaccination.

CDR3 bases: TGTGCCAGCAGCCAAAACCCAGGGGGGAATGAGCCCCAGCATTTT. This codes for CASSQNPGGNEPQHF. The chain links TRBV4-2 to TRBJ1-5; 7 nucleotides match TRBD1. V shed 2 bases, J shed 8 bases, and the junction held 9 bases outside the gene matches. Germline assignment: CDR1 LGHNA and CDR2 YNFKEQ. The CDR3 totals 15 residues.